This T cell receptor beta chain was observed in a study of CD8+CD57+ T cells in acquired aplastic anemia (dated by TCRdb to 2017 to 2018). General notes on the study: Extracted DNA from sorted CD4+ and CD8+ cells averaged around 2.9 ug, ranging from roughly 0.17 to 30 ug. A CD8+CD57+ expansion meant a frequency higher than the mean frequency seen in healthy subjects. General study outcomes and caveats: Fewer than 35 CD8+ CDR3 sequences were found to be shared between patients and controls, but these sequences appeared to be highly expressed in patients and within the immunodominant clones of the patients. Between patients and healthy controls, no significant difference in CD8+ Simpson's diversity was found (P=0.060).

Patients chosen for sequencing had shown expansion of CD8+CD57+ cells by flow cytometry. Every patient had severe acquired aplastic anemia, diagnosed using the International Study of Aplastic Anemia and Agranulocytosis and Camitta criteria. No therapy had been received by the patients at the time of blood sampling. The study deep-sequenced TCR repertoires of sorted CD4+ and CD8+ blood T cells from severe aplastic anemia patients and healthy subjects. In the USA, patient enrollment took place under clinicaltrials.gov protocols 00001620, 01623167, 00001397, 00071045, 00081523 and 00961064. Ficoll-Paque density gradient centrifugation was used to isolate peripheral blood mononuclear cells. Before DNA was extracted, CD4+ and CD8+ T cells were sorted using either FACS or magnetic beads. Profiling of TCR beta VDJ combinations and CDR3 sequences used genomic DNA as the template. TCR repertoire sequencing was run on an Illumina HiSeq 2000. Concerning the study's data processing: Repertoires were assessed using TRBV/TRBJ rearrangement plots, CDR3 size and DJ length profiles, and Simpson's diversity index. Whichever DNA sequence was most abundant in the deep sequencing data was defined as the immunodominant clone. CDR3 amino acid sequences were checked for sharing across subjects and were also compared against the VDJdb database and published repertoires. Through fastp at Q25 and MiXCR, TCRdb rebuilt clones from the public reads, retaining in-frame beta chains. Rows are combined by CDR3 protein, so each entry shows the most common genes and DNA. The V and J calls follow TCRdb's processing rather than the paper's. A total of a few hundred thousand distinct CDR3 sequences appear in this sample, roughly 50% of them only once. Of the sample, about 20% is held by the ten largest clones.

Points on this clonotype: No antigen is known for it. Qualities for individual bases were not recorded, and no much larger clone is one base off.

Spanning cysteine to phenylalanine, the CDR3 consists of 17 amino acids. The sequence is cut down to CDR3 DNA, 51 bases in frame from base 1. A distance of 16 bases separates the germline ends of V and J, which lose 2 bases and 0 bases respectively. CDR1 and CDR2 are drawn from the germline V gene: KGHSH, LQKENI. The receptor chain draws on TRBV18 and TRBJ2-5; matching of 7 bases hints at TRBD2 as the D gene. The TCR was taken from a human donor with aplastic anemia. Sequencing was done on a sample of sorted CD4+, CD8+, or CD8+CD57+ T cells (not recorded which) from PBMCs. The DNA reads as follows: TGTGCCAGCTCACCAGGGGGGGGCGGCCTGTACCAAGAGACCCAGTACTTC. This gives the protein CASSPGGGGLYQETQYF.